A single sample is the source of the 23 T cell receptor beta chains below, sequenced in a study of cytomegalovirus exposure and HLA in healthy donors. The PCR used 60 Vbeta and 13 Jbeta primers. Assay: immunoSEQ multiplex PCR; the TCRdb copy retains only in-frame clones and omits some. The sample consists of 90,000 to 100,000 clones, around 76% of them appearing once. Sequencing used PBMCs. These receptors were collected from a woman in her fifties or sixties in good health and CMV-seropositive.

The J gene is TRBJ2-1, the V gene TRBV7-9, with TRBD2 as a possible D gene (5 bases). CDR3 length: 16 amino acids. The V end was cut by 0 bases, the J end by 0 bases, with 9 bases between. Germline V gene data show CDR1 as SEHNR and CDR2 as FQNEAQ (reference sequence). In DNA, the CDR3 is TGTGCCAGCAGCTTAGCCGGAGGCCGCTCCTACAATGAGCAGTTCTTC. The encoded protein is CASSLAGGRSYNEQFF.

The CDR3 is CASSQQGAAEAFF. The CDR3, as DNA: TGCGCCAGCAGCCAACAGGGTGCCGCTGAAGCTTTCTTT. This chain joins TRBV4-1 and TRBJ1-1, with D perhaps TRBD1 (5 bases). CDR1 MGHRA and CDR2 YSYEKL come from the germline V gene. The CDR3 loop spans 13 amino acids. V gave up 2 bases and J gave up 6 bases, with 10 bases separating them.

The chain combines TRBV14 with TRBJ2-7, with a weak D call TRBD1 (5 bases). Germline V gene sequence: CDR1 SGHDN, CDR2 FVKESK. V gave up 0 bases and J gave up 0 bases, with 15 bases separating them. The CDR3 has 17 amino acids. The CDR3 region has the DNA TGTGCCAGCAGCCAAGATAGGTCCCCAGGGTACTCCTACGAGCAGTACTTC. Its protein is CASSQDRSPGYSYEQYF. The full variable domain, in which reference TRBV14 and TRBJ2-7 provide the parts outside the CDR3, is EAGVTQFPSHSVIEKGQTVTLRCDPISGHDNLYWYRRVMGKEIKFLLHFVKESKQDESGMPNNRFLAERTGGTYSTLKVQPAELEDSGVYFCASSQDRSPGYSYEQYFGPGTRLTVT.

In this sample, this clone turned up a few times. The rearrangement joins TRBV6-5 to TRBJ2-2, with 10 bases lining up with TRBD1. The junction had 5 bases not matched to a gene; V was cut back by 2 bases and J by 5 bases. The CDR3 is 16 residues long. The V gene's germline CDR1 is MNHEY and CDR2 SVGAGI. CDR3 amino acids: CASSYIPGQGTGELFF. The DNA for the CDR3 is TGTGCCAGCAGTTACATTCCGGGACAGGGGACCGGGGAGCTGTTTTTT.

This clone occurred once. The rearrangement links TRBV29-1 to TRBJ2-3; 7 bases match TRBD2. Per germline, CDR1 SQVTM and CDR2 ANQGSEA. Germline trimming cut 4 bases from V and 0 bases from J; bases unmatched to any gene: 7. The CDR3 length is 15 residues. CDR3 nucleotide sequence: TGCAGCGTTGGGGGAGGGATCAGAAGCACAGATACGCAGTATTTT. Its protein is CSVGGGIRSTDTQYF.

The chain uses TRBV5-1 and TRBJ1-6; 7 nucleotides align to TRBD1. V shed 5 bases, J shed 9 bases, and the junction held 5 bases outside the gene matches. Germline CDR1 reads SGHRS; CDR2 reads YFSETQ. The CDR3 loop spans 13 amino acids. The CDR3 here is CASSQGQPSPLHF. The CDR3 nucleotides are TGCGCCAGCAGTCAGGGACAGCCTTCACCCCTCCACTTT.

This clone was observed a handful of times. The chain links TRBV6-5 to TRBJ1-1; D is uncertain. Trimming took off 7 bases at V and 8 bases at J, with 8 bases between the two ends. Germline V gene lookup returns CDR1 MNHEY and CDR2 SVGAGI. The CDR3 has 10 residues. CDR3 region: CASKTREAFF. For the CDR3, the DNA is TGTGCCAGCAAGACGAGGGAAGCTTTCTTT.

By share, this clone ranks as medium-sized. The chain has TRBV2 and TRBJ1-4; D call uncertain. This CDR3 is 15 amino acids long. Trimming took 1 base from V and 0 from J, leaving 6 bases between them. Per germline, CDR1 SNHLY and CDR2 FYNNEI. The CDR3 DNA is TGTGCCAGCAGTGAAGGAGCCGCAACTAATGAAAAACTGTTTTTT. It is translated as CASSEGAATNEKLFF.

The genes are TRBV5-4 and TRBJ2-5; 9 nucleotides line up with TRBD2. The J call may be mistaken, given a closer DNA end match to TRBJ2-7. This CDR3 has 15 amino acids. CDR1 is SGHNT, CDR2 YYREEE, per germline (reference sequence). The CDR3 nucleotides are TGTGCCAGCAGCCTCCTAGCGGGACACTCCTACGAGCAGTACTTC. Translation: CASSLLAGHSYEQYF.

The chain carries TRBV9 and TRBJ1-4; 9 bases are shared with TRBD1. Per the germline V gene, CDR1 is SGDLS and CDR2 is YYNGEE. The trim removed 3 bases at V and 7 bases at J, leaving 19 bases unmatched. The CDR3 runs 19 residues. The CDR3 reads CASSADPTKDRGRSEKLFF. In nucleotides, the CDR3 is TGTGCCAGCAGCGCCGACCCAACTAAGGACAGGGGACGGAGTGAAAAACTGTTTTTT.

V gene TRBV11-3 combines with J gene TRBJ2-1, with 9 bases matching TRBD2. V was clipped by 9 bases and J by 5 bases; unmatched bases: 20. Germline V lookup: CDR1 SGHNT, CDR2 YENEEA. The CDR3 spans 18 residues. The DNA of the CDR3 is TGTGCCAGGACTATTACAGGGACTCGGCTAGCGGGGAACAATGAGCAGTTCTTC. Translation: CARTITGTRLAGNNEQFF. Full variable domain (rest looked up from reference TRBV11-3 and TRBJ2-1): EAGVVQSPRYKIIEKKQPVAFWCNPISGHNTLYWYLQNLGQGPELLIRYENEEAVDDSQLPKDRFSAERLKGVDSTLKIQPAELGDSAVYLCARTITGTRLAGNNEQFFGPGTRLTVL.

On this clone: Within the sample, other DNA sequences also encode this same CDR3. This chain joins TRBV30 and TRBJ2-3; TRBD1 matches 8 bases. The V gene end was trimmed by 5 bases and the J gene end by 1 base; junction bases not matched to a gene: 2. The CDR3 has 13 residues. Per the germline V gene, CDR1 is GTSNPN and CDR2 is SVGIG (reference sequence). CDR3 in amino acids: CAWGGQGTDTQYF. CDR3 nucleotide sequence: TGTGCCTGGGGGGGACAGGGCACAGATACGCAGTATTTT.

The J gene is TRBJ1-2, the V gene TRBV4-2; 7 bases match TRBD1. Germline V gives CDR1 LGHNA, CDR2 YNFKEQ. The CDR3 contains 14 residues. With V trimmed by 1 base and J by 6 bases, 5 bases remained unmatched. CDR3 nucleotides: TGTGCCAGCAGCCAAGGGGCAGGGGGGAATGGCTACACCTTC. It translates to CASSQGAGGNGYTF.

This clone has a handful of counts. This rearrangement joins TRBV7-9 to TRBJ1-4; TRBD1 aligns across 7 bases. The CDR3 length is 15 residues. Looked up from germline, CDR1 is SEHNR and CDR2 is FQNEAQ (reference sequence). V was clipped by 4 bases and J by 5 bases; unmatched bases: 7. This chain's CDR3 is CASSSPRDRNEKLFF. The CDR3 DNA sequence: TGTGCCAGCAGCTCCCCTCGGGACAGAAATGAAAAACTGTTTTTT.

The genes are TRBV9 and TRBJ2-5; 9 positions agree with TRBD1. With 3 bases clipped from V and 0 bases from J, the junction kept 3 bases outside the gene matches. The CDR3 extends over 15 amino acids. Germline lookup yields CDR1 SGDLS and CDR2 YYNGEE. The CDR3 nucleotides read TGTGCCAGCAGCGCCGGACAGGGGAACCAAGAGACCCAGTACTTC. It is translated as CASSAGQGNQETQYF.

The chain carries TRBV10-3 and TRBJ1-5; D is perhaps TRBD1 (6 bases). The V gene's germline CDR1 is ENHRY and CDR2 SYGVKD. Deletions cut 5 bases from V and 5 bases from J, with 10 bases between. This CDR3 has 13 amino acids. The CDR3 sequence: CAISKGVDQPQHF. In DNA, the CDR3 is TGTGCCATCAGTAAGGGGGTTGATCAGCCCCAGCATTTT.

This clone was seen just once. The chain joins TRBV19 to TRBJ2-7; tentative D call: TRBD2 (5 bases). The V gene lost 3 bases and the J gene lost 4 bases, with 10 bases spanning the gap. Germline lookup yields CDR1 LNHDA and CDR2 SQIVND (reference sequence). The CDR3 totals 13 residues. The CDR3 loop is CASSMGDGYEQYF. CDR3 sequence (DNA): TGTGCCAGTAGTATGGGAGACGGATACGAGCAGTACTTC.

The chain carries TRBV14 and TRBJ2-7; 9 nucleotides line up with TRBD2. V trimming: 10 bases; J trimming: 5 bases; junction bases outside the gene matches: 15. The CDR3 loop spans 15 amino acids. Germline-derived CDR1 and CDR2 are SGHDN and FVKESK. The CDR3 sequence: CATVEWAGGPHEQYF. For the CDR3, the DNA is TGTGCCACCGTGGAGTGGGCGGGAGGGCCTCACGAGCAGTACTTC.

V usage is TRBV30 and J usage is TRBJ1-4; D is possibly TRBD1 (5 bases). With 4 bases removed from V and 7 bases from J, the gap between germline ends came to 13 bases. The CDR3 length is 13 residues. The germline CDR1 and CDR2 sequences are GTSNPN and SVGIG (reference sequence). The CDR3 protein is CAWKRGSGEKLFF. The CDR3 DNA is TGTGCCTGGAAGCGGGGCAGCGGTGAAAAACTGTTTTTT.

This clone was found once. The chain carries TRBV19 and TRBJ2-5; perhaps TRBD1 as D (6 bases). CDR1 and CDR2 from the germline V gene are LNHDA and SQIVND (reference sequence). This CDR3 region has 13 residues. V was trimmed by 5 bases and J by 4 bases, leaving 11 bases between them. This CDR3 is CASSWGRGETQYF. CDR3 sequence (DNA): TGTGCCAGTAGTTGGGGGCGAGGAGAGACCCAGTACTTC.

V usage is TRBV7-2 and J usage is TRBJ2-1; weak D call: TRBD2 (5 bases). The CDR3 has 15 amino acids. The V end lost 5 bases, the J end lost 0 bases, and 11 bases lay between the germline ends. Germline values: CDR1 SGHTA, CDR2 FQGNSA. DNA of the CDR3: TGTGCCAGCAGCACAGTAGCGTCCTCCTACAATGAGCAGTTCTTC. It specifies CASSTVASSYNEQFF.

The V and J genes are TRBV18 and TRBJ1-6; TRBD1 matches at 11 bases. V was clipped by 4 bases and J by 9 bases; unmatched bases: 5. CDR1 and CDR2 (germline): KGHSH, LQKENI. The CDR3 is made up of 15 amino acids. CDR3 coding DNA: TGTGCCAGCTCACTGACCGGGACAGGGGGTTCACCCCTCCACTTT. This codes for CASSLTGTGGSPLHF.

This chain connects TRBV27 to TRBJ1-2; unclear D gene. This CDR3 spans 13 amino acids. The V gene's germline CDR1 is MNHEY and CDR2 SMNVEV (reference sequence). Trimming cost V 2 bases and J 5 bases, with 9 bases left between them. CDR3 bases: TGTGCCAGCAGTTTAGTATCCACATATGGCTACACCTTC. As protein: CASSLVSTYGYTF.